These 21 T cell receptor beta chains were all obtained from the same sample, sequenced in a study of cytomegalovirus exposure and HLA in healthy donors. It was with 60 Vbeta and 13 Jbeta primers that the PCR ran. Libraries were prepared by immunoSEQ multiplex PCR; TCRdb keeps only in-frame clonotypes and omits some of them. The data contain about 89,000 clones, just over 65% of them singletons. Source material: PBMCs. These TCRs come from a man younger than 45 in good health and CMV-seronegative.

The J gene is TRBJ2-2, the V gene TRBV13; 7 nucleotides agree with TRBD1. Germline V gene lookup returns CDR1 PRHDT and CDR2 FYEKMQ (reference sequence). The CDR3 spans 14 residues. With 2 bases clipped from V and 4 bases from J, the junction kept 1 base outside the gene matches. CDR3 protein: CASSLNRGTGELFF. CDR3 sequence (DNA): TGTGCCAGCAGCTTAAACAGGGGCACCGGGGAGCTGTTTTTT.

This clone was recorded a few times. The chain combines TRBV10-1 with TRBJ2-7; 8 nucleotides agree with TRBD1. Germline values: CDR1 WNHNN, CDR2 SYGVQD (reference sequence). Trimming removed 5 bases from V and 6 bases from J; junction bases left unmatched: 6. CDR3 length equals 13 residues. The CDR3 nucleotides read TGCGCCAGCAGTAGGACAGGGCCCGGCGAGCAGTACTTC. Residues: CASSRTGPGEQYF.

Worth noting for this clone: One end of the junction does not line up with germline, which may come from a read error. This CDR3 is CASSSIQGRGDSIW. The CDR3 nucleotides read TGTGCTAGCAGTTCAATACAGGGAAGGGGAGACTCGATCTGG. The chain uses TRBV27 and TRBJ1-1; TRBD1 might be the D (6 bases). Germline assignment: CDR1 MNHEY and CDR2 SMNVEV (reference sequence). The length of the CDR3 is 14 residues.

In its sample, this clone was seen a few times. The CDR3 spells CASRNLGPSEEQYF. CDR3 in DNA: TGTGCCAGCAGGAATCTAGGCCCTTCGGAAGAGCAGTACTTC. The chain links TRBV6-1 to TRBJ2-7, with D hard to call. Trimming cost V 6 bases and J 7 bases, with 19 bases left between them. The CDR3 loop spans 14 amino acids. CDR1 MNHNS and CDR2 SASEGT come from the germline V gene.

This chain joins TRBV6-5 and TRBJ2-1, with 7 positions matching TRBD1. After removal of 2 bases from V and 13 bases from J, the junction contained 11 bases not matched to a gene. The length of the CDR3 is 14 residues. Germline assignment: CDR1 MNHEY and CDR2 SVGAGI. CDR3 sequence reads: CASSYGEQGEVQFF. For the CDR3, the DNA is TGTGCCAGCAGTTACGGTGAGCAGGGGGAAGTACAGTTCTTC.

The chain combines TRBV6-5 with TRBJ1-6, with 7 nucleotides matching TRBD1. The V and J ends lost 5 bases and 6 bases, in that order; junction bases with no gene match: 7. Germline CDR1 MNHEY, CDR2 SVGAGI. There are 15 residues in the CDR3. CDR3 nucleotide sequence: TGTGCCAGCAGTCCAGGGGGAGCGGGTAATTCACCCCTCCACTTT. Residues: CASSPGGAGNSPLHF.

In this sample, this clone turned up a few times. This chain connects TRBV7-9 to TRBJ2-2; 7 positions match TRBD2. The trim removed 5 bases at V and 1 base at J, leaving 7 bases unmatched. CDR1 is SEHNR and CDR2 is FQNEAQ in the germline V gene (reference sequence). The CDR3 is 16 amino acids. CDR3: CASSPVAGENTGELFF. The CDR3 region has the DNA TGTGCCAGCAGCCCCGTGGCGGGGGAGAACACCGGGGAGCTGTTTTTT.

CDR3 sequence reads: CASSYGARPGDTIYF. The DNA for the CDR3 is TGTGCCAGCAGCTACGGAGCAAGGCCGGGGGACACCATATATTTT. The chain carries TRBV5-6 and TRBJ1-3; possible D gene TRBD1, 5 bases. This CDR3 contains 15 residues. CDR1 SGHDT and CDR2 YYEEEE come from the germline V gene. Trimming left V 3 bases short and J 8 bases short, with 18 bases between.

J is TRBJ2-7 and V is TRBV5-1; perhaps TRBD1 as D (6 bases). Trimming took 0 bases from V and 0 from J, leaving 7 bases between them. Germline V gene data show CDR1 as SGHRS and CDR2 as YFSETQ. The CDR3 extends over 14 amino acids. For the CDR3, the DNA is TGCGCCAGCAGCTTGGAGGGGGTCTCCTACGAGCAGTACTTC. It codes for CASSLEGVSYEQYF.

The chain uses TRBV10-3 and TRBJ2-3, with D possibly TRBD1 on 7 matching bases. CDR1 and CDR2 from the germline V gene are ENHRY and SYGVKD. The CDR3 runs 13 residues. V lost 10 bases to trimming and J lost 2 bases, with 13 bases between them. CDR3 nucleotides: TGTGCCACCGGGGGACAGCCCACAGATACGCAGTATTTT. This gives the protein CATGGQPTDTQYF.

V is TRBV6-5 and J is TRBJ2-7, with a possible D match to TRBD1 (6 bases). The V end was cut by 8 bases, the J end by 7 bases, with 15 bases between. The V gene's germline CDR1 is MNHEY and CDR2 SVGAGI. CDR3 length: 12 residues. The CDR3 DNA reads TGTGCCAGCTCGGACAGAGCTAGAGAGCAGTACTTC. Translating it yields CASSDRAREQYF.

This clone showed up just a few times. The chain links TRBV7-2 to TRBJ1-5; D is ambiguous. Trimming left V 3 bases short and J 0 bases short, with 9 bases between. Germline V CDR1 and CDR2: SGHTA, FQGNSA. This CDR3 is built from 15 residues. CDR3 sequence (DNA): TGTGCCAGCAGCTTCAGTGACACTAGCAATCAGCCCCAGCATTTT. Its translation is CASSFSDTSNQPQHF.

The chain recombines TRBV9 with TRBJ2-5; 7 bases agree with TRBD2. This CDR3 has 15 residues. The trim removed 0 bases at V and 0 bases at J, leaving 2 bases unmatched. Germline values: CDR1 SGDLS, CDR2 YYNGEE. The DNA of the CDR3 is TGTGCCAGCAGCGTAGGGCTAGCGGACCAAGAGACCCAGTACTTC. Protein sequence: CASSVGLADQETQYF.

This clone was counted only a few times. This CDR3 reads CASSQLTGVGQPQHF. DNA for the CDR3: TGCGCCAGCAGCCAACTCACAGGGGTAGGTCAGCCCCAGCATTTT. V and J are TRBV4-1 and TRBJ1-5; 7 nucleotides agree with TRBD1. The CDR3 runs to 15 residues. V was clipped by 2 bases and J by 6 bases; unmatched bases: 7. The germline V gene encodes CDR1 MGHRA and CDR2 YSYEKL.

This rearrangement joins TRBV12-5 to TRBJ2-1; TRBD2 matches 11 bases. The V gene's germline CDR1 is LGHNT and CDR2 FRNRAP. With V trimmed by 6 bases and J by 9 bases, 10 bases remained unmatched. The length of the CDR3 is 15 residues. CDR3 DNA: TGTGCTAGTGGACCCCTGACTAGCGGGATTTCTGAGCAGTTCTTC. Its translation is CASGPLTSGISEQFF.

The chain recombines TRBV27 with TRBJ2-2, with 9 nucleotides matching TRBD2. CDR3 length: 16 residues. V shed 3 bases and J 0 bases; nucleotides not matched to a gene: 2. Germline CDR1 and CDR2: MNHEY and SMNVEV (reference sequence). The CDR3 coding sequence is TGTGCCAGCAGTTTGTTAGCGGGGGCGAACACCGGGGAGCTGTTTTTT. Residues: CASSLLAGANTGELFF.

CDR3 nucleotide sequence: TGCGCCAGCAGAAACCCTACCGGGACAGCATCATCCGGGGCCAACGTCCTGACTTTC. Protein sequence: CASRNPTGTASSGANVLTF. The chain uses TRBV4-1 and TRBJ2-6; TRBD1 agrees at 7 bases. Germline values: CDR1 MGHRA, CDR2 YSYEKL. This CDR3 is built from 19 residues. V gave up 6 bases and J gave up 4 bases; unmatched junction bases: 18.

The CDR3 DNA is TGCAGTGCTACCATCGATACGCAGTATTTT. It specifies CSATIDTQYF. V gene TRBV20-1 combines with J gene TRBJ2-3; D unclear. Trimming removed 4 bases at V and 6 bases at J, with 5 bases between. Germline V CDR1 and CDR2: DFQATT, SNEGSKA (reference sequence). The CDR3 consists of 10 residues.

This sequence joins TRBV6-1 and TRBJ1-1, with D perhaps TRBD1 (6 bases). The germline V and J ends were trimmed by 8 bases and 2 bases, with 18 bases remaining between them. This CDR3 region has 15 residues. CDR1 MNHNS and CDR2 SASEGT come from the germline V gene. CDR3 coding DNA: TGTGCCAGCTCTGCCTTACAGGGTTATAACACTGAAGCTTTCTTT. It encodes CASSALQGYNTEAFF.

This chain connects TRBV6-4 to TRBJ1-5, with TRBD1 identical over 9 bases. Germline-derived CDR1 and CDR2 are MRHNA and SNTAGT. The CDR3 is made up of 14 amino acids. The V and J ends lost 2 bases and 5 bases, in that order; junction bases with no gene match: 1. CDR3 region: CASSDGTGHQPQHF. The DNA for the CDR3 is TGTGCCAGCAGTGACGGGACAGGGCATCAGCCCCAGCATTTT.

This clone showed up just a few times. V and J are TRBV30 and TRBJ1-6; D might be TRBD1 (5 bases). This CDR3 spans 12 amino acids. Trimming took off 1 base at V and 14 bases at J, with 12 bases between the two ends. Germline assignment: CDR1 GTSNPN and CDR2 SVGIG (reference sequence). The CDR3 nucleotides read TGTGCCTGGAGTGGACAGTTTTTTGCCCTCCACTTT. It is translated as CAWSGQFFALHF.